The 5 T cell receptor beta chains below come from one sample, sequenced in a study of cytomegalovirus exposure and HLA in healthy donors. Use of 60 Vbeta and 13 Jbeta primers characterized the PCR. Sequenced by immunoSEQ multiplex PCR; TCRdb stores in-frame clones only, minus some. This table lists 100,000 to 150,000 clones. Source material: PBMCs. The receptor source for this set is a man in his forties in good health and CMV-seronegative.

V usage is TRBV7-9 and J usage is TRBJ2-3; D call uncertain. The CDR3 sequence is 13 residues long. Trimming removed 5 bases from V and 6 bases from J, with 12 bases in between. Germline-derived CDR1 and CDR2 are SEHNR and FQNEAQ (reference sequence). DNA of the CDR3: TGTGCCAGCAGCAGAGCATCTGTGGATACGCAGTATTTT. This encodes CASSRASVDTQYF.

The chain carries TRBV11-3 and TRBJ2-7; TRBD1 might be the D (6 bases). The CDR3 runs 14 residues. The V gene's germline CDR1 is SGHNT and CDR2 YENEEA. V lost 3 bases and J 2 bases, leaving 11 bases between the germline ends. The CDR3 DNA reads as TGTGCCAGCAGCTTCGACAGGCTTACCTACGAGCAGTACTTC. Protein: CASSFDRLTYEQYF.

This chain uses TRBV11-2 with TRBJ2-7, with 7 nucleotides matching TRBD2. Germline V CDR1 and CDR2: SGHAT, FQNNGV. V trimming: 3 bases; J trimming: 2 bases; junction bases outside the gene matches: 1. CDR3 size: 13 residues. The chain's CDR3 is CASSLGLTYEQYF. The DNA for the CDR3 is TGTGCCAGCAGCTTGGGACTAACCTACGAGCAGTACTTC.

This chain joins TRBV28 and TRBJ2-2; D ambiguous. V was pared by 7 bases and J by 1 base, with 13 bases between. The CDR3 has 15 residues. Germline-derived CDR1 and CDR2 are MDHEN and SYDVKM. The CDR3, as DNA: TGTGCCAGCAAGGTCCCGCGACTGAACACCGGGGAGCTGTTTTTT. It yields the protein CASKVPRLNTGELFF.

This rearrangement joins TRBV13 to TRBJ2-7; perhaps TRBD2 as D (5 bases). The CDR3 consists of 13 residues. Trimming stripped 5 bases from V and 2 bases from J, with 10 bases between. Germline V gene lookup returns CDR1 PRHDT and CDR2 FYEKMQ (reference sequence). This CDR3 is CASSGRGTYEQYF. The CDR3 coding sequence is TGTGCCAGCAGCGGGAGAGGGACCTACGAGCAGTACTTC.